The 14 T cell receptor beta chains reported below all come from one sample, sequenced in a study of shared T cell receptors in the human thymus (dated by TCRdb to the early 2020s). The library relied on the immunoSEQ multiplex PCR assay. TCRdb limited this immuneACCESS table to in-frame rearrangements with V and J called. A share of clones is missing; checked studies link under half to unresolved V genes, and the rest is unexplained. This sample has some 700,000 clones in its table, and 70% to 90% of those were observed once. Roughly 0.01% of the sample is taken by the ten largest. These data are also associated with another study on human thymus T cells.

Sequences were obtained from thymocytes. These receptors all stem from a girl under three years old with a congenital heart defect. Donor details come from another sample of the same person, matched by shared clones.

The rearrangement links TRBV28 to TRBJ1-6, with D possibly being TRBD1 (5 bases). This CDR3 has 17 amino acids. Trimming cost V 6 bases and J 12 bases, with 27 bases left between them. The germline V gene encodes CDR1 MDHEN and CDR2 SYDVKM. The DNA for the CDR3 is TGTGCCAGCAGGTTGGGACGGGGGGACTCTGTGGGCGTACCCCTCCACTTT. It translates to CASRLGRGDSVGVPLHF.

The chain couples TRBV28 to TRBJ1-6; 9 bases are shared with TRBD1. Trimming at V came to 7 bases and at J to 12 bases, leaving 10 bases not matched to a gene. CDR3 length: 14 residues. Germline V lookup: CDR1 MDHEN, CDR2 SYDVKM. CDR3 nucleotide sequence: TGTGCCAGCACCCTAGTGGGACAGGGCTTACCCCTCCACTTT. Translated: CASTLVGQGLPLHF.

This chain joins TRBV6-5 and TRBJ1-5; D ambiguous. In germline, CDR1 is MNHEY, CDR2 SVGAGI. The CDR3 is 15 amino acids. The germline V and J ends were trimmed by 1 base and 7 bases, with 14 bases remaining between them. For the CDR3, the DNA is TGTGCCAGCAGTTACTTCTGCGTGCGGAGCCAGCCCCAGCATTTT. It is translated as CASSYFCVRSQPQHF.

The CDR3 sequence is CASTPEINPGHGPRVGGYTF. DNA for the CDR3: TGTGCCAGCACCCCAGAGATTAATCCGGGACACGGCCCCAGAGTAGGAGGCTACACCTTC. This sequence joins TRBV2 and TRBJ1-2; maybe TRBD1 (6 bases). The V gene's germline CDR1 is SNHLY and CDR2 FYNNEI. CDR3 length equals 20 residues. The V end lost 7 bases, the J end lost 8 bases, and 38 bases lay between the germline ends.

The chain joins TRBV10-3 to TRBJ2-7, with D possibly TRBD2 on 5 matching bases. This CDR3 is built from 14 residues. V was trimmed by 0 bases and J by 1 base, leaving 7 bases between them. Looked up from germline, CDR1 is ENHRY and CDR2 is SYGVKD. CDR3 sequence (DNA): TGTGCCATCAGTGAGTCGACGGGGTCCTACGAGCAGTACTTC. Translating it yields CAISESTGSYEQYF.

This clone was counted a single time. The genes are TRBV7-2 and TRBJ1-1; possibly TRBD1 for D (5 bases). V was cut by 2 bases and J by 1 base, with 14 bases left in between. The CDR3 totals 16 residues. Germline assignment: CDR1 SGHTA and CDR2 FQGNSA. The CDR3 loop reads CASSLNGAQGNTEAFF. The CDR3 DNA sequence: TGTGCCAGCAGCTTAAATGGGGCCCAGGGGAACACTGAAGCTTTCTTT. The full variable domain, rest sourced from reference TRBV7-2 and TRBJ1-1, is GAGVSQSPSNKVTEKGKDVELRCDPISGHTALYWYRQSLGQGLEFLIYFQGNSAPDKSGLPSDRFSAERTGGSVSTLTIQRTQQEDSAVYLCASSLNGAQGNTEAFFGQGTRLTVV.

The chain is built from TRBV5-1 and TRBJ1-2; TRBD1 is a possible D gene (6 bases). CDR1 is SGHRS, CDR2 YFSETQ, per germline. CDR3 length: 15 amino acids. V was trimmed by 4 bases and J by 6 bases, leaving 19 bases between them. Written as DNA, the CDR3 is TGCGCCAGCAGCCCAGGGGCCAAAAGCGGGGATGGCTACACCTTC. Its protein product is CASSPGAKSGDGYTF.

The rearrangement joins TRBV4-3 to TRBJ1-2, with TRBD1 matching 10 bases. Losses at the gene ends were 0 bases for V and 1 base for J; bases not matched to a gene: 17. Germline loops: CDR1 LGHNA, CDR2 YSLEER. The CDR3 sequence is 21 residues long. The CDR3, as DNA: TGCGCCAGCAGCCAAGATGGTCCTTCAGAGGACAGGGGGGCCCATAACTATGGCTACACCTTC. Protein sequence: CASSQDGPSEDRGAHNYGYTF.

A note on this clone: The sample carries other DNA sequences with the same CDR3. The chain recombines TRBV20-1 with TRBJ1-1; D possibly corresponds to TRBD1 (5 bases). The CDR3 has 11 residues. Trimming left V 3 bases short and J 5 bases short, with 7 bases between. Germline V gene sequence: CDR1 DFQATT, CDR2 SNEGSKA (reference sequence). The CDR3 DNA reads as TGCAGTGCTAGGGGGGGGACTGAAGCTTTCTTT. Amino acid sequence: CSARGGTEAFF.

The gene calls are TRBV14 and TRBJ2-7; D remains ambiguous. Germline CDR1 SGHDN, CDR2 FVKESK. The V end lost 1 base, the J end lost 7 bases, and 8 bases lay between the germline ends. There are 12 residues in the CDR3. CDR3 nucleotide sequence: TGTGCCAGCAGCCAAGGAGCCGGTGAGCAGTACTTC. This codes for CASSQGAGEQYF.

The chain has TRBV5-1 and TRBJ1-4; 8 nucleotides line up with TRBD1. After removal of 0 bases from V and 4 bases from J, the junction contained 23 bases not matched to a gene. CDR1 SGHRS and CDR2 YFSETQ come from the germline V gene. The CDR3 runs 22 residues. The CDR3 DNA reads TGCGCCAGCAGCTTGGCCCGCCTTGGACAGGGAAATTGGATGGAGGTTAATGAAAAACTGTTTTTT. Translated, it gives CASSLARLGQGNWMEVNEKLFF.

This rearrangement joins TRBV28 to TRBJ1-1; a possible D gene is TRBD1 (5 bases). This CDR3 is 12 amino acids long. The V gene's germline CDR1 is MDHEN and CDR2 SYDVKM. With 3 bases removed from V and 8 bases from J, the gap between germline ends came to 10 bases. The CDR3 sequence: CASSFRDWEAFF. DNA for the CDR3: TGTGCCAGCAGTTTTCGGGACTGGGAAGCTTTCTTT.

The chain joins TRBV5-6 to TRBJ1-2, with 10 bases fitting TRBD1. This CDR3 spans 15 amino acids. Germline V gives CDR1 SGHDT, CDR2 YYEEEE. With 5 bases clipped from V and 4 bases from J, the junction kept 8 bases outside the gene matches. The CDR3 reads CASRQTGGRFYGYTF. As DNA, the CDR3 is TGTGCCAGCAGACAGACAGGGGGCAGGTTCTATGGCTACACCTTC.

This CDR3 is CASSQDSGTGSNYGYTF. The CDR3 DNA reads TGTGCCAGCAGTCAAGACTCCGGGACAGGGTCTAACTATGGCTACACCTTC. This rearrangement joins TRBV28 to TRBJ1-2; 9 bases are a match to TRBD1. Germline CDR1 is MDHEN and CDR2 is SYDVKM. Germline trimming cut 5 bases from V and 0 bases from J; bases unmatched to any gene: 10. The CDR3 spans 17 residues.